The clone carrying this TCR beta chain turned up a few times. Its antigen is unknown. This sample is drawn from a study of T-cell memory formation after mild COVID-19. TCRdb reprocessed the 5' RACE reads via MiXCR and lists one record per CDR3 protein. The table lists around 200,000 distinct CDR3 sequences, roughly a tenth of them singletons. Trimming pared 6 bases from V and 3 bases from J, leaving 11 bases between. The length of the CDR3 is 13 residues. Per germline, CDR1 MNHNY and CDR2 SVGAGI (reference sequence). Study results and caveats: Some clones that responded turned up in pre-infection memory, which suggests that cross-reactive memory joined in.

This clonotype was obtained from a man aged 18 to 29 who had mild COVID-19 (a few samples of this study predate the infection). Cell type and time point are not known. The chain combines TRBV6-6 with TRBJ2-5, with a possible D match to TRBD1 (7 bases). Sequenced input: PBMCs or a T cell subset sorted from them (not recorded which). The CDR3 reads CASREGQKETQYF. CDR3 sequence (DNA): TGTGCCAGCAGGGAGGGACAGAAAGAGACCCAGTACTTC.